Shown below are 9 T cell receptor beta chains from a single sample sequenced in a study of OX40 agonist ivuxolimab in advanced cancers. Generated by immunoSEQ multiplex PCR, the TCRdb table keeps only in-frame clones and is missing some. The sample carries fewer than 70,000 clones, around 90% recorded once. This specimen was CD4+ or CD8+ T cells sorted from blood, taken in a trial of the OX40 agonist ivuxolimab. The receptors originated from an adult with an advanced solid tumor such as melanoma, head and neck, liver or kidney cancer.

J is TRBJ2-1 and V is TRBV5-4; 9 bases are shared with TRBD2. From germline, CDR1 is SGHNT and CDR2 YYREEE (reference sequence). Trimming removed 4 bases from V and 2 bases from J; junction bases left unmatched: 16. The CDR3 has 19 amino acids. The CDR3 loop reads CASSNGLGGGRGTYNEQFF. The DNA for the CDR3 is TGTGCCAGCAGCAATGGACTGGGGGGCGGGAGGGGGACCTACAATGAGCAGTTCTTC.

This chain joins TRBV30 and TRBJ2-3, with D perhaps matching TRBD1 (6 bases). Germline V gives CDR1 GTSNPN, CDR2 SVGIG (reference sequence). The CDR3 spans 12 residues. The V gene lost 5 bases and the J gene lost 0 bases, with 6 bases spanning the gap. The CDR3 region has the DNA TGTGCCTGGGGGACAAGCACAGATACGCAGTATTTT. It translates to CAWGTSTDTQYF.

The rearrangement uses TRBV11-2 and TRBJ2-7; 10 positions match TRBD2. CDR1 is SGHAT and CDR2 is FQNNGV in the germline V gene. The junction had 5 bases not matched to a gene; V was cut back by 5 bases and J by 4 bases. This CDR3 has 14 residues. For the CDR3, the DNA is TGTGCCAGCAGCGTGACTAGCGGGCAATACGAGCAGTACTTC. As protein: CASSVTSGQYEQYF.

The chain joins TRBV11-2 to TRBJ2-6; unclear D gene. CDR3 size: 13 residues. V lost 1 base and J 4 bases, leaving 2 bases between the germline ends. CDR1 SGHAT and CDR2 FQNNGV come from the germline V gene. CDR3 DNA sequence: TGTGCCAGCAGCTTAGTAGGGGCCAACGTCCTGACTTTC. Protein sequence: CASSLVGANVLTF.

V is TRBV7-6 and J is TRBJ2-5, with TRBD1 as a possible D gene (7 bases). V was pared by 5 bases and J by 11 bases, with 21 bases between. Germline values: CDR1 SGHVS, CDR2 FNYEAQ. The CDR3 extends over 14 amino acids. The CDR3 here is CASSPRQGTGEQYF. CDR3 DNA: TGTGCCAGCAGCCCGAGACAGGGAACGGGGGAGCAGTACTTC.

CDR3 loop: CASSGVAGLRSYEQYF. The CDR3 nucleotides read TGCGCCAGCAGCGGGGTGGCGGGCCTTCGTTCCTACGAGCAGTACTTC. V usage is TRBV5-1 and J usage is TRBJ2-5; D is perhaps TRBD2 (5 bases). The DNA end is a closer match to TRBJ2-7, so the J assignment may be wrong. CDR1 and CDR2 (germline): SGHRS, YFSETQ. The CDR3 has 16 residues.

The chain joins TRBV4-2 to TRBJ1-2; D is ambiguous. Trimming removed 1 base at V and 4 bases at J, with 13 bases between. Looked up from germline, CDR1 is LGHNA and CDR2 is YNFKEQ. This CDR3 is built from 15 residues. CDR3 region: CASSQVSETLYGYTF. The CDR3 DNA sequence: TGTGCCAGCAGCCAAGTGTCCGAGACCCTCTATGGCTACACCTTC.

The V gene is TRBV5-1, the J gene TRBJ2-1; no firm D call. CDR1 SGHRS and CDR2 YFSETQ come from the germline V gene. This CDR3 has 12 amino acids. V lost 4 bases and J 10 bases, leaving 12 bases between the germline ends. For the CDR3, the DNA is TGCGCCAGCAGCCCCCTGGACGGAGAGCAGTTCTTC. Translating it yields CASSPLDGEQFF.

The chain combines TRBV7-9 with TRBJ2-7, with D perhaps assigned TRBD1 or TRBD2 (5 bases each). The V gene lost 7 bases and the J gene lost 2 bases, with 15 bases spanning the gap. Germline V lookup: CDR1 SEHNR, CDR2 FQNEAQ (reference sequence). The CDR3 consists of 14 residues. CDR3 sequence (DNA): TGTGCCAGCACCCCCGGGACCGTAACCTACGAGCAGTACTTC. Amino acids: CASTPGTVTYEQYF.